Presented here are 20 T cell receptor beta chains from one specimen sequenced in a study of human T cells and chemical hapten exposure. Each CDR3 protein gets one entry after TCRdb re-called the RACE reads with MiXCR. This sample has tens of thousands of distinct CDR3 sequences, with around 7% found just once. Time point reported: pre-sensitization, week 0. The sample's treatment: therapeutic diphenylcyclopropenone sensitization with weekly scalp DPC. This material consisted of whole blood, taken in connection with sensitization to the hapten diphenylcyclopropenone (DPC). Receptor source: a woman under 40 with alopecia areata. Some clones in this sample may be carry-over from other donors' samples.

A note on this clonotype: This sequence may be a read error, since a much larger clone differs from it by one base. V is TRBV3-1 and J is TRBJ1-6, with TRBD1 matching over 7 bases. CDR3 length equals 14 residues. Looked up from germline, CDR1 is LGHDT and CDR2 is YNNKEL (reference sequence). V was pared by 1 base and J by 11 bases, with 5 bases of the junction left unmatched. Here the CDR3 reads CASSQAQGCTPLHF. CDR3 nucleotide sequence: TGTGCCAGCAGCCAAGCACAGGGGTGCACACCCCTCCACTTT.

This clonotype came up many times. This chain joins TRBV5-8 and TRBJ2-1; the D gene could be TRBD1 or TRBD2 (5 bases each). Germline V CDR1 and CDR2: SGHTS, YDEGEE. This CDR3 is built from 15 residues. Trimming shortened V by 0 bases and J by 10 bases, and 17 bases separated the two germline ends. CDR3 protein: CASSLEGPLDLEQFF. The CDR3 DNA reads TGTGCCAGCAGCTTGGAGGGACCGCTTGATCTGGAGCAGTTCTTC.

The sample holds many counts of this clonotype. V gene TRBV3-1 combines with J gene TRBJ2-1; no clear D. The V end was cut by 0 bases, the J end by 2 bases, with 14 bases between. Germline-derived CDR1 and CDR2 are LGHDT and YNNKEL (reference sequence). CDR3 length: 17 residues. Written as DNA, the CDR3 is TGTGCCAGCAGCCAAGAGTCAAAGGTGACCCCCTACAATGAGCAGTTCTTC. This gives the protein CASSQESKVTPYNEQFF.

This clonotype has at least ten counts. This rearrangement joins TRBV13 to TRBJ1-4; no reliable D call. Looked up from germline, CDR1 is PRHDT and CDR2 is FYEKMQ (reference sequence). The germline V and J ends were trimmed by 2 bases and 5 bases, with 9 bases remaining between them. The CDR3 covers 14 residues. The CDR3 sequence is CASSLREPNEKLFF. Here the CDR3 DNA reads TGTGCCAGCAGCTTACGGGAGCCGAATGAAAAACTGTTTTTT.

This clonotype was counted a few times. The J gene is TRBJ2-5, the V gene TRBV7-9, with D possibly matching TRBD1 (5 bases). CDR3 size: 14 residues. Germline loops: CDR1 SEHNR, CDR2 FQNEAQ (reference sequence). V was clipped by 5 bases and J by 1 base, with 11 bases between them. CDR3 sequence reads: CASSKRQIQETQYF. Here the CDR3 DNA reads TGTGCCAGCAGCAAGAGACAGATCCAAGAGACCCAGTACTTC.

This clonotype has only a few counts. This sequence joins TRBV5-1 and TRBJ2-1, with 7 bases lining up with TRBD2. Germline CDR1 reads SGHRS; CDR2 reads YFSETQ. Trimming took 6 bases from V and 2 from J; bases not matched to a gene: 11. The CDR3 is made up of 16 amino acids. DNA of the CDR3: TGCGCCAGCACCACGGCATCCGGGGGGACCTACAATGAGCAGTTCTTC. Translating it yields CASTTASGGTYNEQFF. The full variable domain, completed using reference TRBV5-1 and TRBJ2-1, is KAGVTQTPRYLIKTRGQQVTLSCSPISGHRSVSWYQQTPGQGLQFLFEYFSETQRNKGNFPGRFSGRQFSNSRSEMNVSTLELGDSALYLCASTTASGGTYNEQFFGPGTRLTVL.

This clonotype has ten or more counts. The chain uses TRBV6-5 and TRBJ1-2, with TRBD1 matching 9 bases. The germline V gene encodes CDR1 MNHEY and CDR2 SVGAGI. This CDR3 spans 15 amino acids. Trimming took 6 bases from V and 4 from J; bases not matched to a gene: 9. The CDR3 DNA reads as TGTGCCAGCAGAGACCCGGGACAGGGCCTCTATGGCTACACCTTC. It yields the protein CASRDPGQGLYGYTF.

The table lists this clonotype with many counts. V gene TRBV2 combines with J gene TRBJ2-5; TRBD1 matches 8 bases. CDR3 size: 13 residues. After removal of 7 bases from V and 4 bases from J, the junction contained 5 bases not matched to a gene. Looked up from germline, CDR1 is SNHLY and CDR2 is FYNNEI. The CDR3 nucleotides are TGTGCCAGCAAACGGACAGGGTCAGAGACCCAGTACTTC. The encoded protein is CASKRTGSETQYF.

The chain combines TRBV20-1 with TRBJ1-4, with unresolved D. Germline V CDR1 and CDR2: DFQATT, SNEGSKA (reference sequence). The CDR3 consists of 14 residues. The germline V and J ends were trimmed by 3 bases and 5 bases, with 13 bases remaining between them. Here the CDR3 DNA reads TGCAGTGCTAGCGAAGGGATGGGGAATGAAAAACTGTTTTTT. It translates to CSASEGMGNEKLFF.

This clonotype was counted only a few times. The rearrangement links TRBV27 to TRBJ2-1; possibly TRBD1 for D (6 bases). The germline CDR1 and CDR2 sequences are MNHEY and SMNVEV (reference sequence). V was cut by 4 bases and J by 4 bases, with 14 bases left in between. This CDR3 spans 15 amino acids. CDR3 sequence: CASSSAETGYNEQFF. In nucleotides, the CDR3 is TGTGCCAGCAGTTCAGCCGAGACAGGTTACAATGAGCAGTTCTTC.

This clonotype was detected many times. This chain connects TRBV20-1 to TRBJ1-2, with a possible D match to TRBD1 (6 bases). The CDR3 loop spans 15 amino acids. Germline V gene data show CDR1 as DFQATT and CDR2 as SNEGSKA (reference sequence). With 6 bases removed from V and 1 base from J, the gap between germline ends came to 18 bases. The CDR3 nucleotides are TGCAGTGCCAGTGGCTCCGGGACATATAACTATGGCTACACCTTC. Protein product: CSASGSGTYNYGYTF.

This clonotype was observed at least ten times. V gene TRBV6-2 or TRBV6-3 combines with J gene TRBJ2-1; D remains ambiguous. CDR3 length: 13 amino acids. CDR1 and CDR2 from the germline V gene are MNHEY and SVGEGT. V dropped 6 bases and J dropped 4 bases, with 10 bases sitting between them. Here the CDR3 reads CASRQVPYNEQFF. Here the CDR3 DNA reads TGTGCCAGCAGGCAGGTGCCATACAATGAGCAGTTCTTC.

The sample holds many counts of this clonotype. This chain connects TRBV6-5 to TRBJ1-2; 10 bases align to TRBD1. Germline V gives CDR1 MNHEY, CDR2 SVGAGI. This CDR3 comprises 15 residues. Trimming at V came to 7 bases and at J to 2 bases, leaving 7 bases not matched to a gene. This CDR3 is CASNRGTGVNYGYTF. CDR3 coding DNA: TGTGCCAGCAACAGGGGGACAGGGGTAAACTATGGCTACACCTTC.

This clonotype was seen ten or more times. The rearrangement uses TRBV29-1 and TRBJ2-5; tentatively, D is TRBD2 (6 bases). V lost 3 bases, J lost 4 bases, and 12 bases lay in between. Germline CDR1 reads SQVTM; CDR2 reads ANQGSEA. This CDR3 is built from 13 residues. This CDR3 reads CSVEAGSGETQYF. DNA of the CDR3: TGCAGCGTTGAGGCGGGGTCTGGAGAGACCCAGTACTTC.

This clonotype was detected ten times or more. Relative to the germline gene, one junction end is altered; a read error may explain this. The CDR3 here is CASSILRDSGRF. The CDR3 nucleotides are TGTGCCAGCAGTATACTACGGGACTCCGGACGTTTC. This chain links TRBV2 with TRBJ2-1, with D perhaps matching TRBD2 (6 bases). CDR3 length equals 12 residues. CDR1 is SNHLY and CDR2 is FYNNEI in the germline V gene.

This clonotype came up many times. The chain has TRBV6-1 and TRBJ1-4; perhaps TRBD1 as D (5 bases). This CDR3 is 14 amino acids long. The V and J ends lost 7 bases and 0 bases respectively, with 9 bases between them. Germline CDR1 MNHNS, CDR2 SASEGT. For the CDR3, the DNA is TGTGCCAGCAATACAGGCGCAACTAATGAAAAACTGTTTTTT. Its translation is CASNTGATNEKLFF.

This clonotype was recorded at least ten times. The chain recombines TRBV9 with TRBJ2-3; D ambiguous. The CDR3 totals 16 residues. The V gene lost 0 bases and the J gene lost 2 bases, with 13 bases spanning the gap. CDR1 is SGDLS and CDR2 is YYNGEE in the germline V gene. CDR3 nucleotide sequence: TGTGCCAGCAGCGTAGGCCCGAGAATACTCACAGATACGCAGTATTTT. This translates into CASSVGPRILTDTQYF.

This clonotype was found many times. V gene TRBV7-9 combines with J gene TRBJ2-3; no reliable D call. The CDR3 contains 14 residues. Looked up from germline, CDR1 is SEHNR and CDR2 is FQNEAQ (reference sequence). The V gene lost 1 base and the J gene lost 3 bases, with 8 bases spanning the gap. In DNA, the CDR3 is TGTGCCAGCAGCTTAGTTGAGATAACAGATACGCAGTATTTT. Its translation: CASSLVEITDTQYF.

The table lists this clonotype with many counts. Compared with germline, one end of the junction differs, possibly owing to a read error. The V call is TRBV2, the J call TRBJ2-3; D may be TRBD2 (6 bases). CDR3 size: 15 residues. CDR1 is SNHLY, CDR2 FYNNEI, per germline. In DNA, the CDR3 is TGTGCCAGCAGCGAAGGAGGGCCGAGCACAGATACGCAGTATTTT. This encodes CASSEGGPSTDTQYF.

This clonotype was observed many times. The rearrangement links TRBV29-1 to TRBJ1-4, with D possibly TRBD1 on 6 matching bases. From germline, CDR1 is SQVTM and CDR2 ANQGSEA. V was pared by 6 bases and J by 0 bases, with 8 bases between. The CDR3 covers 13 residues. The CDR3: CSVTGPTNEKLFF. CDR3 coding DNA: TGCAGCGTCACAGGGCCAACTAATGAAAAACTGTTTTTT.